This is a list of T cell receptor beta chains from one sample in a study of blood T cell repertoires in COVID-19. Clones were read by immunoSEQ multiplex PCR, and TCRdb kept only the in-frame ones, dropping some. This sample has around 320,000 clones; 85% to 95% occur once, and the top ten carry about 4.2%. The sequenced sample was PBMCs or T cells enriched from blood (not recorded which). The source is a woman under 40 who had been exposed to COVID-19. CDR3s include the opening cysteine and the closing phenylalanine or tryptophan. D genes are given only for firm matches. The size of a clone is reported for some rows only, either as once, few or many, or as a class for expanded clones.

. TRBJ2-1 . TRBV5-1 CASSPSNEQFF TGCGCCAGCAGTCCGTCTAATGAGCAGTTCTTC
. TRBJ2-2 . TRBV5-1 CASSWLREPNTGELFF TGCGCCAGCAGCTGGCTGAGGGAACCAAACACCGGGGAGCTGTTTTTT
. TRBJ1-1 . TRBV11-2 CASSPLSPRQTRNTEAFF TGTGCCAGCAGCCCCTTATCCCCCAGACAGACGAGAAACACTGAAGCTTTCTTT
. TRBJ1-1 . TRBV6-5 CASRGGYDTEAFF TGTGCCAGCCGGGGGGGTTACGACACTGAAGCTTTCTTT
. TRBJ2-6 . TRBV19 CASSTTGTGAVAGANVLTF TGTGCCAGTAGCACCACAGGGACCGGGGCGGTGGCTGGGGCCAACGTCCTGACTTTC
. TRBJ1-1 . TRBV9 CASSRLGDTEAFF TGTGCCAGCAGCAGGTTAGGGGACACTGAAGCTTTCTTT
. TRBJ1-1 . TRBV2 CASLGQTNTEAFF TGTGCCAGCTTAGGACAGACGAACACTGAAGCTTTCTTT
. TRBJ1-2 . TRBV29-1 CSVEEAGGEGNGYTF TGCAGCGTTGAAGAAGCCGGGGGGGAAGGTAATGGCTACACCTTC
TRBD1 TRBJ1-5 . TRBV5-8 CASSRGTGGRQPQHF TGTGCCAGCAGCAGAGGGACAGGGGGTCGACAGCCCCAGCATTTT
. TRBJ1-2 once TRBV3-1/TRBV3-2 CASSRDSTGPNYGYTF TGTGCCAGCAGCCGAGACTCCACAGGACCCAACTATGGCTACACCTTC
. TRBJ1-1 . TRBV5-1 CASSLNGDGEAFF TGCGCCAGCAGCTTGAACGGTGATGGTGAAGCTTTCTTT
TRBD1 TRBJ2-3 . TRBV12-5 CASGLRTGELDTQYF TGTGCTAGTGGTCTGCGGACAGGGGAATTAGATACGCAGTATTTT
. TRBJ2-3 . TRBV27 CASSRSDVASTDTQYF TGTGCCAGCAGTCGAAGCGACGTCGCTAGCACAGATACGCAGTATTTT
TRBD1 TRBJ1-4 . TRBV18 CASSPRPGTGGEELFF TGTGCCAGCTCACCACGTCCAGGAACAGGGGGTGAGGAACTGTTTTTT
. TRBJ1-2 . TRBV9 CASSVGSGEFYGYTF TGTGCCAGCAGCGTTGGATCAGGGGAATTCTATGGCTACACCTTC
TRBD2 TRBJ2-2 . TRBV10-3 CAISESGGADTGELFF TGTGCCATCAGTGAGAGCGGGGGGGCCGACACCGGGGAGCTGTTTTTT
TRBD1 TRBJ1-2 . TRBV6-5 CASTYRGNYGYTF TGTGCCAGCACGTACAGGGGTAACTATGGCTACACCTTC